This TCR beta chain was recovered during a study of blood T cell repertoires in COVID-19. From germline, CDR1 is MNHNS and CDR2 SASEGT. V was trimmed by 2 bases and J by 2 bases, leaving 10 bases between them. The CDR3 covers 14 residues. Measured with immunoSEQ multiplex PCR; TCRdb has only the in-frame clones, and not every one. The sample has roughly 220,000 clones; 81% are singletons. Material: peripheral blood. The TCR was taken from a woman of 80 years or more with COVID-19, enrolled during active disease. The V and J genes are TRBV6-1 and TRBJ2-7; D is undetermined. CDR3 protein: CASSELGTTYEQYF. The CDR3 DNA sequence: TGTGCCAGCAGTGAACTAGGAACCACCTACGAGCAGTACTTC.